Listed here are 21 T cell receptor beta chains from one sample, sequenced in a study of neurological immune-mediated disorders. TCRdb fed the 5' RACE reads into MiXCR, producing one record per CDR3 protein. Seen here are fewer than 110,000 distinct CDR3 sequences, 9.5% to 14% observed once, and the top ten hold approximately 3.3%. Time point of the sample: longitudinal time-point 3. The sequenced sample consisted of PBMCs. The receptors derive from a female donor with HTLV-1-associated myelopathy (HAM/TSP).

Concerning this clonotype: The junction shows a germline mismatch at one end, possibly a read error. The chain joins TRBV27 to TRBJ2-7, with D perhaps matching TRBD1 (5 bases). The CDR3 is 13 amino acids. CDR1 and CDR2 from the germline V gene are MNHEY and SMNVEV (reference sequence). The CDR3 nucleotides are TGTGCCAGCGGCTACAGGTGTTCCGACGAGCATTACTTC. Translation: CASGYRCSDEHYF.

There are many counts of this clonotype. The chain combines TRBV28 with TRBJ2-7; 10 positions agree with TRBD1. Trimming at V came to 6 bases and at J to 5 bases, leaving 10 bases not matched to a gene. Germline lookup yields CDR1 MDHEN and CDR2 SYDVKM. The CDR3 loop spans 15 amino acids. CDR3 loop: CASSRGGTGEDEQYF. The CDR3 DNA sequence: TGTGCCAGCAGCAGGGGAGGGACAGGGGAGGACGAGCAGTACTTC.

In this sample, this clonotype turned up many times. This sequence joins TRBV20-1 and TRBJ2-7; no clear D gene. CDR1 and CDR2 (germline): DFQATT, SNEGSKA (reference sequence). The CDR3 is made up of 14 amino acids. The ends were cut back, 2 bases at V and 0 bases at J, with 11 bases in the middle. The CDR3: CSARPFRTSYEQYF. The CDR3 DNA sequence: TGCAGTGCTAGACCTTTTCGTACCTCCTACGAGCAGTACTTC.

In this sample, this clonotype turned up many times. In nucleotides, the CDR3 is TGCGCCAGCTGCCCTACCGGGCCAGGAAACACCATATATTTT. Translation gives CASCPTGPGNTIYF. The rearrangement uses TRBV5-1 and TRBJ1-3; D is ambiguous. The ends were cut back, 7 bases at V and 4 bases at J, with 15 bases in the middle. The CDR3 has 14 amino acids. The germline gives CDR1 SGHRS, CDR2 YFSETQ. Drawing the rest from reference TRBV5-1 and TRBJ1-3, the complete variable domain is KAGVTQTPRYLIKTRGQQVTLSCSPISGHRSVSWYQQTPGQGLQFLFEYFSETQRNKGNFPGRFSGRQFSNSRSEMNVSTLELGDSALYLCASCPTGPGNTIYFGEGSWLTVV.

At least ten counts were recorded for this clonotype. This chain links TRBV2 with TRBJ2-3; 7 bases line up with TRBD1. J lost 0 bases, V lost 5 bases, and 8 bases had no gene match. The germline V gene encodes CDR1 SNHLY and CDR2 FYNNEI. This CDR3 is built from 16 residues. The CDR3 sequence is CASSSQGQLSTDTQYF. CDR3 DNA sequence: TGTGCCAGCAGTTCCCAGGGACAGCTCAGCACAGATACGCAGTATTTT.

On this clonotype: A much larger clone lies one base from this, so it may be a read error. The chain carries TRBV5-1 and TRBJ2-5, with no clear D. This CDR3 has 13 residues. Per germline, CDR1 SGHRS and CDR2 YFSETQ. V lost 3 bases to trimming and J lost 3 bases, with 9 bases between them. CDR3 nucleotides: TGCGCCAGCAGCTCTCTACAGAAAGAGACCCAGTACTTC. Its translation: CASSSLQKETQYF.

This clonotype was recorded many times. V and J are TRBV20-1 and TRBJ2-7; D ambiguous. The CDR3 covers 12 residues. The germline CDR1 and CDR2 sequences are DFQATT and SNEGSKA (reference sequence). V lost 1 base and J 8 bases, leaving 12 bases between the germline ends. CDR3 sequence reads: CSARGGAEKQYF. The CDR3 DNA reads TGCAGTGCTAGAGGCGGCGCGGAGAAGCAGTACTTC.

The rearrangement uses TRBV7-3 and TRBJ2-2; weak D call: TRBD2 (6 bases). Per germline, CDR1 SGHTA and CDR2 FQGTGA. This CDR3 is 17 amino acids long. The ends were cut back, 1 base at V and 7 bases at J, with 19 bases in the middle. CDR3 sequence: CASSLRGSGRRFGELFF. The CDR3, as DNA: TGTGCCAGCAGCTTAAGGGGTAGCGGCCGACGGTTCGGGGAGCTGTTTTTT.

This clonotype came up many times. The genes are TRBV5-1 and TRBJ1-4; D is possibly TRBD1 (6 bases). This CDR3 is built from 14 residues. Trimming stripped 0 bases from V and 11 bases from J, with 14 bases between. Germline V gives CDR1 SGHRS, CDR2 YFSETQ. CDR3 in amino acids: CASSLEQGNGKLFF. CDR3 in DNA: TGCGCCAGCAGCTTGGAACAGGGAAACGGTAAACTGTTTTTT.

The V and J genes are TRBV27 and TRBJ2-3; the match to TRBD2 covers 7 bases. CDR1 is MNHEY and CDR2 is SMNVEV in the germline V gene (reference sequence). The CDR3 spans 15 residues. J gave up 4 bases and V 5 bases, and 9 bases lay outside the gene matches. CDR3 protein: CASSSGGLLSDTQYF. CDR3 bases: TGTGCCAGCAGTAGTGGGGGACTACTCTCAGATACGCAGTATTTT.

This clonotype was observed many times. The chain couples TRBV11-2 to TRBJ1-1; D unresolved. The CDR3 totals 13 residues. Germline V gene sequence: CDR1 SGHAT, CDR2 FQNNGV. V dropped 2 bases and J dropped 1 base, with 5 bases sitting between them. The CDR3 spells CASSLPRNTEAFF. CDR3 nucleotide sequence: TGTGCCAGCAGCTTACCGAGGAACACTGAAGCTTTCTTT.

This clonotype was detected many times. The chain joins TRBV3-1 to TRBJ2-3; 7 bases line up with TRBD2. The junction had 2 bases not matched to a gene; V was cut back by 2 bases and J by 0 bases. CDR1 and CDR2 (germline): LGHDT, YNNKEL (reference sequence). This CDR3 contains 15 residues. In DNA, the CDR3 is TGTGCCAGCAGCCAACTCGGGGGGAGCACAGATACGCAGTATTTT. This gives the protein CASSQLGGSTDTQYF.

This clonotype was picked up many times. This chain joins TRBV5-1 and TRBJ1-1, with a weak D call TRBD1 (5 bases). Germline-derived CDR1 and CDR2 are SGHRS and YFSETQ. Between the trimmed V and J ends, which lost 0 bases and 4 bases, there was a span of 19 bases. CDR3 size: 17 residues. The CDR3 region is CASSLARYIYGATEAFF. The CDR3 DNA reads TGCGCCAGCAGCTTGGCCCGGTATATTTATGGGGCCACTGAAGCTTTCTTT.

This clonotype has ten or more counts. The genes are TRBV10-3 and TRBJ2-2; TRBD2 is a possible D gene (5 bases). Germline V gene sequence: CDR1 ENHRY, CDR2 SYGVKD. This CDR3 spans 15 amino acids. Between the trimmed V and J ends, which lost 4 bases and 0 bases, there was a span of 9 bases. CDR3: CAISGVGANTGELFF. CDR3 DNA sequence: TGTGCCATCAGTGGCGTCGGGGCGAACACCGGGGAGCTGTTTTTT.

At least ten counts were recorded for this clonotype. This sequence joins TRBV7-2 and TRBJ2-7, with a tentative D call TRBD1 (6 bases). The CDR3 totals 14 residues. CDR1 and CDR2 (germline): SGHTA, FQGNSA. The V gene lost 5 bases and the J gene lost 2 bases, with 13 bases spanning the gap. CDR3 residues: CASSQRQDAYEQYF. The DNA for the CDR3 is TGTGCCAGCAGCCAAAGACAGGACGCCTACGAGCAGTACTTC. The complete variable domain, with remaining parts taken from reference TRBV7-2 and TRBJ2-7, reads GAGVSQSPSNKVTEKGKDVELRCDPISGHTALYWYRQSLGQGLEFLIYFQGNSAPDKSGLPSDRFSAERTGGSVSTLTIQRTQQEDSAVYLCASSQRQDAYEQYFGPGTRLTVT.

This clonotype appeared many times. The V gene is TRBV28, the J gene TRBJ2-7; D remains unclear. The germline V gene has CDR1 MDHEN and CDR2 SYDVKM. The CDR3 runs to 13 residues. Deletions cut 5 bases from V and 0 bases from J, with 8 bases between. CDR3 sequence (DNA): TGTGCCAGCAGTCTAAGCCGCTCCTACGAGCAGTACTTC. Translating gives CASSLSRSYEQYF.

This clonotype was seen at least ten times. The J gene is TRBJ2-7, the V gene TRBV5-1; possibly TRBD1 for D (5 bases). Looked up from germline, CDR1 is SGHRS and CDR2 is YFSETQ. V lost 4 bases to trimming and J lost 6 bases, with 11 bases between them. The length of the CDR3 is 12 residues. Here the CDR3 reads CASSDQGIEQYF. The CDR3 DNA is TGCGCCAGCAGCGACCAGGGAATCGAGCAGTACTTC.

This clonotype appeared many times. The CDR3: CASSRVGGASGELFF. The CDR3 nucleotides read TGTGCCAGCAGCCGAGTAGGGGGCGCTTCCGGGGAGCTGTTTTTT. The chain has TRBV7-8 and TRBJ2-2; TRBD1 matches at 7 bases. The CDR3 runs to 15 residues. Germline trimming cut 5 bases from V and 6 bases from J; bases unmatched to any gene: 9. The germline V gene encodes CDR1 SGHVS and CDR2 FQNEAQ. Full variable domain (missing parts from reference TRBV7-8 and TRBJ2-2): GAGVSQSPRYKVAKRGQDVALRCDPISGHVSLFWYQQALGQGPEFLTYFQNEAQLDKSGLPSDRFFAERPEGSVSTLKIQRTQQEDSAVYLCASSRVGGASGELFFGEGSRLTVL.

This clonotype has at least ten counts. Germline and junction disagree at one end, which may indicate a read error. The rearrangement joins TRBV15 to TRBJ2-2, with 8 bases fitting TRBD2. The CDR3 loop spans 17 amino acids. Germline loops: CDR1 LNHNV, CDR2 YYDKDF (reference sequence). Here the CDR3 reads CATSRVTLAGNTGELFF. The CDR3 DNA follows: TGTGCTACCAGCAGAGTAACTCTAGCGGGGAACACCGGGGAGCTGTTTTTT.

This rearrangement joins TRBV14 to TRBJ1-5; perhaps TRBD1 as D (5 bases). The CDR3 is made up of 16 amino acids. V shed 0 bases and J shed 3 bases, with 12 bases lying between them. Germline V gene data show CDR1 as SGHDN and CDR2 as FVKESK. CDR3 sequence: CASSQDGGPFNQPQHF. DNA of the CDR3: TGTGCCAGCAGCCAAGATGGGGGACCCTTCAATCAGCCCCAGCATTTT. Supplemented by reference TRBV14 and TRBJ1-5, the full variable domain reads EAGVTQFPSHSVIEKGQTVTLRCDPISGHDNLYWYRRVMGKEIKFLLHFVKESKQDESGMPNNRFLAERTGGTYSTLKVQPAELEDSGVYFCASSQDGGPFNQPQHFGDGTRLSIL.

This clonotype was counted many times. The rearrangement links TRBV29-1 to TRBJ1-5; D ambiguous. The CDR3 extends over 13 amino acids. Germline-derived CDR1 and CDR2 are SQVTM and ANQGSEA. The CDR3 region has the DNA TGCAGGAGCGTCACCCCGGCCAATCAGCCCCAGCATTTT. Amino acids: CRSVTPANQPQHF.